Following are 28 T cell receptor beta chains from one sample sequenced in a study of blood T cells in healthy people across ages (dated by TCRdb to 2014 to 2015). Preparation of the library involved 5' RACE. The data were produced on an Illumina HiSeq 2500. A second 7 to 11 cycle PCR used a sample-barcoded 5' primer and a J-beta primer mix. TCRdb reprocessing: public reads trimmed at Q25 with fastp, clones called with MiXCR, in-frame beta chains kept. CDR3 protein duplicates are merged, each entry listing the most common genes and DNA. The sample records about 1.4 million distinct CDR3 sequences, approximately 59% of which are singletons. Over 5.5% of the sample rests with the top ten. Specimen: blood. All receptors derive from a young man in good health.

In its sample, this clonotype was seen once. V usage is TRBV9 and J usage is TRBJ1-2, with unresolved D. Trimming took 4 bases from V and 0 from J, leaving 13 bases between them. Germline V CDR1 and CDR2: SGDLS, YYNGEE. This CDR3 is 15 amino acids long. This chain's CDR3 is CASSPYDGPNYGYTF. The CDR3 region has the DNA TGTGCCAGCAGCCCCTACGACGGTCCTAACTATGGCTACACCTTC. Looking up the rest from reference TRBV9 and TRBJ1-2 gives the full variable domain: DSGVTQTPKHLITATGQRVTLRCSPRSGDLSVYWYQQSLDQGLQFLIQYYNGEERAKGNILERFSAQQFPDLHSELNLSSLELGDSALYFCASSPYDGPNYGYTFGSGTRLTVV.

The rearrangement links TRBV29-1 to TRBJ2-5; perhaps D is TRBD1 or TRBD2 (5 bases each). CDR3 length: 15 residues. Deletions cut 7 bases from V and 1 base from J, with 19 bases between. Germline V gives CDR1 SQVTM, CDR2 ANQGSEA. The chain's CDR3 is CSGEAGRGTQETQYF. CDR3 bases: TGCAGCGGTGAGGCAGGGCGAGGGACCCAAGAGACCCAGTACTTC.

This rearrangement joins TRBV2 to TRBJ1-2; possibly TRBD1 for D (6 bases). The CDR3 sequence is 15 residues long. The germline V and J ends were trimmed by 2 bases and 4 bases, with 14 bases remaining between them. CDR1 is SNHLY, CDR2 FYNNEI, per germline. The CDR3 reads CASSEQGRAFYGYTF. The DNA of the CDR3 is TGTGCCAGCAGTGAACAGGGGCGAGCTTTCTATGGCTACACCTTC.

This chain joins TRBV20-1 and TRBJ2-5; tentatively, D is TRBD1 or TRBD2 (5 bases each). There are 15 residues in the CDR3. V was clipped by 1 base and J by 5 bases, with 17 bases between them. Per germline, CDR1 DFQATT and CDR2 SNEGSKA (reference sequence). CDR3 in DNA: TGCAGTGCTAGAGGTCCTAGCTGGAAGGGGGAGACCCAGTACTTC. It specifies CSARGPSWKGETQYF.

The chain employs TRBV29-1 and TRBJ1-2, with D uncertain. The germline V gene has CDR1 SQVTM and CDR2 ANQGSEA. Trimming removed 8 bases from V and 6 bases from J, with 19 bases in between. The CDR3 consists of 13 residues. The CDR3: CSFTRSRVDGYTF. For the CDR3, the DNA is TGCAGCTTCACGAGGTCCAGAGTCGATGGCTACACCTTC.

The chain uses TRBV27 and TRBJ2-1, with 13 positions matching TRBD2. This CDR3 contains 16 residues. Losses at the gene ends were 5 bases for V and 5 bases for J; bases not matched to a gene: 6. Germline assignment: CDR1 MNHEY and CDR2 SMNVEV (reference sequence). The CDR3 DNA follows: TGTGCCAGCAGTCCCCTTGGACTAGCGGGGGACAATGAGCAGTTCTTC. Its protein is CASSPLGLAGDNEQFF.

V usage is TRBV27 and J usage is TRBJ1-1; D may be TRBD1 (6 bases). V lost 8 bases and J lost 7, with 14 bases in between. Germline V gene data show CDR1 as MNHEY and CDR2 as SMNVEV (reference sequence). The CDR3 length is 12 residues. The CDR3 bases are TGTGCCAGCTACAACAGGGCAATTGAAGCTTTCTTT. Translated: CASYNRAIEAFF.

This clonotype was observed once. The V gene is TRBV20-1, the J gene TRBJ2-7, with 7 positions matching TRBD1. J lost 2 bases, V lost 4 bases, and 5 bases had no gene match. Germline V gives CDR1 DFQATT, CDR2 SNEGSKA (reference sequence). The CDR3 length is 13 residues. The CDR3 region has the DNA TGCAGTGCTACCTGGGACAGTACCTACGAGCAGTACTTC. Its protein product is CSATWDSTYEQYF.

The J gene is TRBJ1-4, the V gene TRBV4-3, with D uncertain. Germline CDR1 and CDR2: LGHNA and YSLEER. This CDR3 has 15 amino acids. V was trimmed by 3 bases and J by 0 bases, leaving 8 bases between them. CDR3 loop: CASSHSKSTNEKLFF. As DNA, the CDR3 is TGCGCCAGCAGCCATTCGAAGTCAACTAATGAAAAACTGTTTTTT.

In this sample, this clonotype turned up once. This rearrangement joins TRBV11-2 to TRBJ1-2, with 9 bases fitting TRBD1. CDR1 and CDR2 from the germline V gene are SGHAT and FQNNGV. This CDR3 is built from 15 residues. V trimming: 3 bases; J trimming: 6 bases; junction bases outside the gene matches: 8. CDR3 protein: CASSFDGTGIHGYTF. The CDR3 region has the DNA TGTGCCAGCAGCTTTGACGGGACAGGGATTCATGGCTACACCTTC.

The chain recombines TRBV7-9 with TRBJ2-1, with 10 bases matching TRBD2. The end of the DNA fits TRBJ2-7 better, so the J call may be wrong. The germline CDR1 and CDR2 sequences are SEHNR and FQNEAQ (reference sequence). This CDR3 has 16 amino acids. CDR3 sequence reads: CASSPSSGRTYNEQYF. The CDR3 DNA reads as TGTGCCAGCAGCCCCTCTAGCGGGAGAACCTACAATGAGCAGTACTTC.

V and J are TRBV25-1 and TRBJ2-3, with 10 bases lining up with TRBD2. Germline CDR1 is MGHDK and CDR2 is SYGVNS. Trimming took 7 bases from V and 3 from J; bases not matched to a gene: 7. The CDR3 covers 15 residues. The CDR3 DNA follows: TGTGCCAGCAATGAGGCTAGCGGGAGAACAGATACGCAGTATTTT. It translates to CASNEASGRTDTQYF. The variable domain in full, with the rest retrieved from reference TRBV25-1 and TRBJ2-3, is EADIYQTPRYLVIGTGKKITLECSQTMGHDKMYWYQQDPGMELHLIHYSYGVNSTEKGDLSSESTVSRIRTEHFPLTLESARPSHTSQYLCASNEASGRTDTQYFGPGTRLTVL.

The CDR3: CSVGGGIGYEQYF. CDR3 nucleotides: TGCAGCGTTGGTGGGGGGATTGGATACGAGCAGTACTTC. This chain links TRBV29-1 with TRBJ2-4; D is possibly TRBD2 (6 bases). The J call may be mistaken, given a closer DNA end match to TRBJ2-7. Germline loops: CDR1 SQVTM, CDR2 ANQGSEA. The CDR3 is 13 residues long.

This clonotype came up many times. This rearrangement joins TRBV7-9 to TRBJ1-6, with D unclear. V lost 1 base and J 8 bases, leaving 3 bases between the germline ends. CDR1 SEHNR and CDR2 FQNEAQ come from the germline V gene (reference sequence). The CDR3 covers 12 residues. This chain's CDR3 is CASSLGDSPLHF. The CDR3 DNA sequence: TGTGCCAGCAGCTTAGGGGATTCACCCCTCCACTTT.

The chain combines TRBV20-1 with TRBJ2-3; the D call may be TRBD1 or TRBD2 (5 bases each). Trimming removed 0 bases from V and 1 base from J, with 14 bases in between. Germline V CDR1 and CDR2: DFQATT, SNEGSKA (reference sequence). This CDR3 region has 16 residues. The chain's CDR3 is CSARDRGDVGTDTQYF. In DNA form, the CDR3 reads TGCAGTGCTAGAGATAGGGGAGACGTTGGCACAGATACGCAGTATTTT.

The chain has TRBV9 and TRBJ2-6; TRBD1 aligns across 7 bases. The CDR3 sequence is 16 residues long. Losses at the gene ends were 4 bases for V and 2 bases for J; bases not matched to a gene: 6. Per the germline V gene, CDR1 is SGDLS and CDR2 is YYNGEE. The CDR3 here is CASSPPTGAGANVLTF. In DNA, the CDR3 is TGTGCCAGCAGCCCTCCTACAGGGGCTGGGGCCAACGTCCTGACTTTC.

The CDR3 bases are TGTGCCACCAGCAGATTTCAGGGATCACATCAGCCCCAGCATTTT. Translation gives CATSRFQGSHQPQHF. The genes are TRBV15 and TRBJ1-5, with D possibly being TRBD1 (5 bases). This CDR3 is 15 amino acids long. Germline V gene data show CDR1 as LNHNV and CDR2 as YYDKDF (reference sequence). The germline V and J ends were trimmed by 2 bases and 5 bases, with 13 bases remaining between them.

This clonotype was picked up one time. The CDR3 is CAIKIRDRASGQFF. The CDR3 DNA follows: TGTGCCATCAAGATCCGGGACAGGGCTTCTGGGCAGTTCTTC. The chain joins TRBV10-3 to TRBJ2-1; 9 bases are shared with TRBD1. Trimming cost V 7 bases and J 12 bases; bases outside gene matches: 13. Germline V lookup: CDR1 ENHRY, CDR2 SYGVKD. CDR3 length equals 14 residues.

This chain connects TRBV4-2 to TRBJ1-1; TRBD1 might be the D (5 bases). The V end lost 0 bases, the J end lost 3 bases, and 11 bases lay between the germline ends. In germline, CDR1 is LGHNA, CDR2 YNFKEQ. The CDR3 is 15 residues long. The CDR3 nucleotides read TGTGCCAGCAGCCAAGAACCAGGAGGGGACACTGAAGCTTTCTTT. Its translation is CASSQEPGGDTEAFF.

Only a few counts were recorded for this clonotype. The chain carries TRBV10-3 and TRBJ2-7, with unresolved D. CDR1 is ENHRY, CDR2 SYGVKD, per germline. The CDR3 has 13 residues. V lost 2 bases, J lost 9 bases, and 14 bases lay in between. The DNA for the CDR3 is TGTGCCATCAGTGAGGATGAGACCCTCAGGCAGTACTTC. Protein sequence: CAISEDETLRQYF.

V is TRBV12-5 and J is TRBJ2-1; TRBD2 might be the D (5 bases). The CDR3 is 13 residues long. Deletions cut 7 bases from V and 7 bases from J, with 14 bases between. CDR1 and CDR2 from the germline V gene are LGHNT and FRNRAP. The CDR3 sequence is CASAISRGNEQFF. CDR3 coding DNA: TGTGCTAGTGCAATCTCCAGAGGGAATGAGCAGTTCTTC.

This sequence joins TRBV12-3 or TRBV12-4 and TRBJ2-6; no clear D. This CDR3 is 14 amino acids long. Trimming stripped 7 bases from V and 0 bases from J, with 7 bases between. In DNA form, the CDR3 reads TGTGCCAGCATAGGGAACTCTGGGGCCAACGTCCTGACTTTC. Amino acids: CASIGNSGANVLTF.

This chain links TRBV4-2 with TRBJ1-2; D gene ambiguous. The CDR3 has 16 amino acids. With 1 base removed from V and 8 bases from J, the gap between germline ends came to 20 bases. The germline V gene has CDR1 LGHNA and CDR2 YNFKEQ. This chain's CDR3 is CASSQVGQARGGGYTF. The CDR3 region has the DNA TGTGCCAGCAGCCAAGTCGGCCAGGCCCGGGGAGGGGGCTACACCTTC.

The CDR3 coding sequence is TGTGCCAGCAGTTTCGTGCCTTTGAACACTGAAGCTTTCTTT. It translates to CASSFVPLNTEAFF. This sequence joins TRBV6-5 and TRBJ1-1, with D uncertain. The CDR3 is 14 amino acids. CDR1 and CDR2 from the germline V gene are MNHEY and SVGAGI. Between the trimmed V and J ends, which lost 4 bases and 0 bases, there was a span of 9 bases.

The V gene is TRBV4-1, the J gene TRBJ2-5; 9 positions match TRBD2. The J call may be faulty, since TRBJ2-7 better matches the DNA end. The length of the CDR3 is 17 residues. Germline V gene data show CDR1 as MGHRA and CDR2 as YSYEKL. CDR3 amino acids: CASSQDSGLAGWVEQYF. In DNA form, the CDR3 reads TGCGCCAGCAGCCAAGATTCGGGGCTAGCGGGATGGGTCGAGCAGTACTTC.

A few counts support this clonotype. This chain uses TRBV27 with TRBJ2-7; TRBD1 aligns across 7 bases. The CDR3 is made up of 15 amino acids. CDR1 and CDR2 (germline): MNHEY, SMNVEV (reference sequence). V shed 8 bases and J 2 bases; nucleotides not matched to a gene: 12. For the CDR3, the DNA is TGTGCCAGCTCACCACAGGGGAAGGAAACCTACGAGCAGTACTTC. As protein: CASSPQGKETYEQYF.

This clonotype was recorded many times. The rearrangement joins TRBV20-1 to TRBJ1-2; 9 bases agree with TRBD1. The CDR3 is 12 residues long. From germline, CDR1 is DFQATT and CDR2 SNEGSKA (reference sequence). V shed 6 bases, J shed 6 bases, and the junction held 5 bases outside the gene matches. The CDR3 region is CSARGTGNGYTF. The CDR3, as DNA: TGCAGTGCCCGGGGGACAGGGAATGGCTACACCTTC.

The V and J genes are TRBV27 and TRBJ1-6, with D maybe TRBD1 (6 bases). V was pared by 2 bases and J by 7 bases, with 15 bases between. This CDR3 comprises 16 residues. CDR1 and CDR2 from the germline V gene are MNHEY and SMNVEV (reference sequence). The CDR3 is CASSLRFQGSNSPLHF. CDR3 in DNA: TGTGCCAGCAGTTTAAGGTTTCAGGGGAGCAATTCACCCCTCCACTTT.